These 25 T cell receptor beta chains came from one sample sequenced in a study of cytomegalovirus exposure and HLA in healthy donors. This table comes from immunoSEQ multiplex PCR, and its TCRdb copy is limited to in-frame clones, with some not included. The data contain approximately 150,000 clones, just under 85% of them singletons. Sequenced sample: PBMCs. These receptors all stem from a young man in good health and CMV-seropositive.

V usage is TRBV4-2 and J usage is TRBJ1-5; D uncertain. Germline CDR1 and CDR2: LGHNA and YNFKEQ. The CDR3 loop spans 15 amino acids. V lost 4 bases and J 1 base, leaving 11 bases between the germline ends. The CDR3 coding sequence is TGTGCCAGCAGCCTTACCCGAGGGAGCAATCAGCCCCAGCATTTT. The encoded protein is CASSLTRGSNQPQHF.

The chain joins TRBV29-1 to TRBJ2-3; 7 nucleotides line up with TRBD2. With 3 bases clipped from V and 3 bases from J, the junction kept 3 bases outside the gene matches. Germline lookup yields CDR1 SQVTM and CDR2 ANQGSEA. The CDR3 runs 13 residues. CDR3 amino acids: CSVDRRGTDTQYF. The CDR3 nucleotides are TGCAGCGTTGACCGGCGGGGGACAGATACGCAGTATTTT.

The genes are TRBV7-3 and TRBJ2-3; unclear D gene. V shed 5 bases and J shed 6 bases, with 12 bases lying between them. This CDR3 spans 13 amino acids. The germline V gene encodes CDR1 SGHTA and CDR2 FQGTGA. The DNA of the CDR3 is TGTGCCAGCAGCGTATCCGAGGCCGATACGCAGTATTTT. Its protein is CASSVSEADTQYF. The entire variable domain, with the rest obtained from reference TRBV7-3 and TRBJ2-3, is as follows: GAGVSQTPSNKVTEKGKYVELRCDPISGHTALYWYRQSLGQGPEFLIYFQGTGAADDSGLPNDRFFAVRPEGSVSTLKIQRTERGDSAVYLCASSVSEADTQYFGPGTRLTVL.

J is TRBJ2-2 and V is TRBV19, with D unresolved. The CDR3 sequence is 16 residues long. The germline V and J ends were trimmed by 6 bases and 7 bases, with 21 bases remaining between them. Germline V gene lookup returns CDR1 LNHDA and CDR2 SQIVND (reference sequence). The CDR3 spells CASREPPPRTGGELFF. In DNA, the CDR3 is TGTGCCAGTAGGGAACCACCGCCAAGAACGGGCGGGGAGCTGTTTTTT.

This clone appeared a single time. The V gene is TRBV27, the J gene TRBJ2-7, with D perhaps matching TRBD2 (6 bases). V was shortened by 6 bases and J by 5 bases, with 20 bases between the two germline ends. Per the germline V gene, CDR1 is MNHEY and CDR2 is SMNVEV (reference sequence). The CDR3 has 15 residues. CDR3: CASSPSPGRGHEQYF. Here the CDR3 DNA reads TGTGCCAGCAGCCCTAGTCCAGGGCGGGGCCACGAGCAGTACTTC.

The sample holds one count of this clone. The chain is built from TRBV4-3 and TRBJ1-1; TRBD1 matches 9 bases. The CDR3 covers 16 residues. Germline V gives CDR1 LGHNA, CDR2 YSLEER. Trimming cost V 0 bases and J 5 bases; bases outside gene matches: 7. CDR3 DNA: TGCGCCAGCAGCCAAGATGCGGCAGGGACAGGGACTGAAGCTTTCTTT. Protein: CASSQDAAGTGTEAFF.

The rearrangement links TRBV6-5 to TRBJ2-1; the match to TRBD2 covers 7 bases. J gave up 3 bases and V 5 bases, and 7 bases lay outside the gene matches. The CDR3 is 15 amino acids. CDR1 and CDR2 (germline): MNHEY, SVGAGI. CDR3 region: CASSNPWGGYNEQFF. The DNA of the CDR3 is TGTGCCAGCAGTAATCCCTGGGGGGGCTACAATGAGCAGTTCTTC.

The gene calls are TRBV7-9 and TRBJ1-2; unclear D gene. V lost 5 bases and J lost 6, with 10 bases in between. CDR3 length: 12 amino acids. CDR1 and CDR2 (germline): SEHNR, FQNEAQ (reference sequence). CDR3 loop: CASSNYEDGYTF. DNA for the CDR3: TGTGCCAGCAGCAACTACGAGGATGGCTACACCTTC.

This chain connects TRBV6-5 to TRBJ1-4; 9 positions agree with TRBD1. The V and J ends lost 5 bases and 8 bases, in that order; junction bases with no gene match: 6. The CDR3 has 14 amino acids. In germline, CDR1 is MNHEY, CDR2 SVGAGI. The CDR3 bases are TGTGCCAGCAGTACGGACAGGGGCATCGAAAAACTGTTTTTT. As protein: CASSTDRGIEKLFF.

The chain joins TRBV19 to TRBJ1-1; D might be TRBD1 (6 bases). This CDR3 spans 16 amino acids. CDR1 and CDR2 (germline): LNHDA, SQIVND (reference sequence). V was shortened by 6 bases and J by 0 bases, with 17 bases between the two germline ends. This CDR3 reads CASRERGRTVNTEAFF. In DNA form, the CDR3 reads TGTGCCAGTAGGGAAAGAGGTAGGACAGTGAACACTGAAGCTTTCTTT. Together with reference TRBV19 and TRBJ1-1, the CDR3 gives the full variable domain: DGGITQSPKYLFRKEGQNVTLSCEQNLNHDAMYWYRQDPGQGLRLIYYSQIVNDFQKGDIAEGYSVSREKKESFPLTVTSAQKNPTAFYLCASRERGRTVNTEAFFGQGTRLTVV.

The CDR3 is CATKRQAGGTDTQYF. The DNA of the CDR3 is TGTGCCACCAAACGGCAGGCCGGCGGCACAGATACGCAGTATTTT. This chain links TRBV2 with TRBJ2-3, with D hard to call. The V end lost 10 bases, the J end lost 1 base, and 18 bases lay between the germline ends. CDR1 and CDR2 (germline): SNHLY, FYNNEI. The CDR3 length is 15 residues. Using reference TRBV2 and TRBJ2-3 for the parts outside the CDR3, the full variable domain is EPEVTQTPSHQVTQMGQEVILRCVPISNHLYFYWYRQILGQKVEFLVSFYNNEISEKSEIFDDQFSVERPDGSNFTLKIRSTKLEDSAMYFCATKRQAGGTDTQYFGPGTRLTVL.

The V gene is TRBV7-9, the J gene TRBJ1-6; 8 nucleotides align to TRBD1. Germline V gives CDR1 SEHNR, CDR2 FQNEAQ (reference sequence). This CDR3 region has 15 residues. V lost 5 bases, J lost 8 bases, and 8 bases stayed unmatched. The CDR3 here is CASSPRAGGDSPLHF. CDR3 nucleotide sequence: TGTGCCAGCAGCCCCCGAGCAGGGGGCGATTCACCCCTCCACTTT.

In this sample, this clone turned up once. This chain joins TRBV27 and TRBJ2-6; no clear D. This CDR3 region has 16 residues. V was clipped by 3 bases and J by 0 bases, with 9 bases between them. The germline V gene has CDR1 MNHEY and CDR2 SMNVEV (reference sequence). The CDR3 coding sequence is TGTGCCAGCAGTTTCAGGCCGGTCTCTGGGGCCAACGTCCTGACTTTC. Translated: CASSFRPVSGANVLTF.

This chain connects TRBV15 to TRBJ1-4; D may be TRBD1 (6 bases). Trimming took 5 bases from V and 3 from J, leaving 16 bases between them. Germline V gene lookup returns CDR1 LNHNV and CDR2 YYDKDF (reference sequence). The CDR3 sequence is 16 residues long. The CDR3 DNA follows: TGTGCCACCAGCCGCGCCGGGACACCTCCTAATGAAAAACTGTTTTTT. Amino acid sequence: CATSRAGTPPNEKLFF.

J is TRBJ1-5 and V is TRBV30; 8 bases agree with TRBD1. CDR1 and CDR2 (germline): GTSNPN, SVGIG (reference sequence). This CDR3 is built from 13 residues. The junction had 8 bases not matched to a gene; V was cut back by 5 bases and J by 8 bases. The CDR3 is CAWADRGIEPQHF. CDR3 bases: TGTGCCTGGGCTGACAGGGGTATTGAGCCCCAGCATTTT.

The J gene is TRBJ2-1, the V gene TRBV19; TRBD2 aligns across 12 bases. The V and J ends lost 1 base and 10 bases, in that order; junction bases with no gene match: 11. This CDR3 contains 17 residues. Germline V CDR1 and CDR2: LNHDA, SQIVND (reference sequence). The CDR3 sequence is CASSIVRPSGGADEQFF. CDR3 sequence (DNA): TGTGCCAGTAGTATAGTTAGGCCTAGCGGGGGGGCGGACGAGCAGTTCTTC.

J is TRBJ1-2 and V is TRBV9; D gene ambiguous. CDR3 length equals 13 residues. CDR1 is SGDLS and CDR2 is YYNGEE in the germline V gene. Trimming took 0 bases from V and 3 from J, leaving 6 bases between them. The CDR3 is CASSVDSDYGYTF. As DNA, the CDR3 is TGTGCCAGCAGCGTAGACAGTGACTATGGCTACACCTTC.

The CDR3 protein is CASGYYRVRDYGYTF. In nucleotides, the CDR3 is TGCGCCAGCGGATATTACAGGGTCCGTGACTATGGCTACACCTTC. This chain links TRBV23-1 with TRBJ1-2; D is perhaps TRBD1 (6 bases). TRBV23-1 is placed among ORFs of uncertain function. The V end was cut by 8 bases, the J end by 3 bases, with 19 bases between. This CDR3 is built from 15 residues.

The gene calls are TRBV9 and TRBJ1-6; 9 bases line up with TRBD1. Per the germline V gene, CDR1 is SGDLS and CDR2 is YYNGEE. V lost 5 bases, J lost 14 bases, and 11 bases stayed unmatched. The CDR3 spans 14 residues. This CDR3 reads CASSPDRGGWALHF. Here the CDR3 DNA reads TGTGCCAGCAGTCCAGACAGGGGGGGTTGGGCCCTCCACTTT.

This chain links TRBV4-2 with TRBJ2-5; 11 nucleotides agree with TRBD1. This CDR3 comprises 15 residues. The germline gives CDR1 LGHNA, CDR2 YNFKEQ. V was clipped by 1 base and J by 4 bases; unmatched bases: 2. DNA for the CDR3: TGTGCCAGCAGCCAAGGGGACAGGGGGGGAGAGACCCAGTACTTC. Translation gives CASSQGDRGGETQYF.

The genes are TRBV11-2 and TRBJ2-3; the match to TRBD2 covers 7 bases. Unmatched junction bases numbered 11, after V lost 5 bases and J lost 3 bases. The CDR3 is 16 residues long. CDR1 SGHAT and CDR2 FQNNGV come from the germline V gene. The CDR3 is CASSPSIGGGTDTQYF. CDR3 DNA: TGTGCCAGCAGCCCCTCCATCGGCGGGGGAACAGATACGCAGTATTTT.

This chain links TRBV6-5 with TRBJ1-2; D is perhaps TRBD1 (5 bases). V lost 0 bases to trimming and J lost 8 bases, with 10 bases between them. Germline CDR1 reads MNHEY; CDR2 reads SVGAGI. The CDR3 extends over 13 amino acids. The CDR3, as DNA: TGTGCCAGCAGTTACTCGTTACGGGGGGGCTACACCTTC. This translates into CASSYSLRGGYTF.

The chain carries TRBV6-1 and TRBJ2-7; 8 bases agree with TRBD1. The trim removed 1 base at V and 0 bases at J, leaving 2 bases unmatched. CDR3 length equals 15 residues. Germline loops: CDR1 MNHNS, CDR2 SASEGT. The CDR3 DNA reads TGTGCCAGCAGTGAAGGGACAGGGAGCTCCTACGAGCAGTACTTC. Its protein product is CASSEGTGSSYEQYF.

The chain combines TRBV5-1 with TRBJ2-3; 9 bases fit TRBD1. The ends lost 0 bases at V and 4 bases at J; junction bases unmatched: 9. Per germline, CDR1 SGHRS and CDR2 YFSETQ. The length of the CDR3 is 17 residues. CDR3 coding DNA: TGCGCCAGCAGCTTGGCGGGGACAGGGAATTATCCAGATACGCAGTATTTT. Its translation is CASSLAGTGNYPDTQYF.

The CDR3 DNA sequence: TGTGCCAGCAGTTTAGAGGTGCCGGGAAATTCACCCCTCCACTTT. This encodes CASSLEVPGNSPLHF. V is TRBV27 and J is TRBJ1-6; no clear D. V gave up 2 bases and J gave up 7 bases, with 12 bases separating them. This CDR3 is 15 amino acids long. Germline CDR1 MNHEY, CDR2 SMNVEV (reference sequence).